These T cell receptor beta chains were read from a single sample in a study of blood T cell repertoires in COVID-19. The assay was immunoSEQ multiplex PCR, and TCRdb's table has in-frame clones only and misses some. Among 65,000 or so clones listed, over 85% were seen once. Sequenced sample: peripheral blood. The receptors were sampled from a man aged 55-75 years with acute or convalescent COVID-19. The CDR3 runs from the conserved cysteine through the conserved F or W. D genes are given only for firm matches. Clone size is not always given. Where it is, it says once, few, many or a class for expanded clones.

TRBD2	15	TRBV3-1/TRBV3-2	.	TRBJ2-7	CASSLTSGRPYEQYF	TGTGCCAGCAGCCTCACTAGCGGGAGACCCTACGAGCAGTACTTC
.	13	TRBV19	.	TRBJ1-1	CASSRTQDTEAFF	TGTGCCAGTAGTAGAACTCAAGACACTGAAGCTTTCTTT
TRBD2	15	TRBV6-5	.	TRBJ2-1	CASRAGGGRYNEQFF	TGTGCCAGCAGGGCAGGCGGGGGGAGATACAATGAGCAGTTCTTC
.	12	TRBV6-5	few	TRBJ2-2	CASWRYTGELFF	TGTGCCAGCTGGAGGTACACCGGGGAGCTGTTTTTT
TRBD1	11	TRBV30	.	TRBJ2-5	CALQGTETQYF	TGTGCCCTACAGGGGACGGAGACCCAGTACTTC
.	13	TRBV24-1	.	TRBJ1-2	CATSEAGIYGYTF	TGTGCCACCAGTGAGGCAGGAATCTATGGCTACACCTTC
.	11	TRBV6-6	.	TRBJ1-3	CASSLGNTIYF	TGTGCCAGCAGCCTCGGAAACACCATATATTTT
TRBD1	16	TRBV5-6	.	TRBJ2-5	CASSVPGTGVEETQYF	TGTGCCAGCAGCGTACCCGGGACAGGGGTGGAAGAGACCCAGTACTTC
.	16	TRBV9	.	TRBJ1-2	CASSVDAQGYLYGYTF	TGTGCCAGCAGCGTAGACGCCCAGGGATACCTCTATGGCTACACCTTC
.	13	TRBV30	.	TRBJ2-7	CAWRRDLTYEQYF	TGTGCCTGGAGGCGGGACTTAACCTACGAGCAGTACTTC
TRBD1	16	TRBV30	.	TRBJ2-1	CAWSVSWDRTTPRRFF	TGTGCCTGGAGTGTTAGTTGGGACAGGACGACCCCCCGGCGGTTCTTC
.	13	TRBV12-3/TRBV12-4	.	TRBJ1-2	CASSSRANYGYTF	TGTGCCAGCAGTTCCAGGGCTAACTATGGCTACACCTTC
TRBD1	17	TRBV11-2	.	TRBJ1-6	CASSPRTGTSYNSPLHF	TGTGCCAGCAGCCCACGGACAGGGACATCCTATAATTCACCCCTCCACTTT
.	11	TRBV11-2	.	TRBJ1-1	CASSPKTEAFF	TGTGCCAGCAGCCCTAAAACTGAAGCTTTCTTT
TRBD1	15	TRBV5-6	.	TRBJ1-2	CASSLVGQGHYGYTF	TGTGCCAGCAGCTTGGTGGGACAGGGTCACTATGGCTACACCTTC
TRBD1	15	TRBV6-6	.	TRBJ1-5	CASHKGQADRQPQHF	TGTGCCAGCCATAAAGGACAGGCAGATCGACAGCCCCAGCATTTT
.	12	TRBV7-8	.	TRBJ1-1	CASRDTNTEAFF	TGTGCCAGCCGGGACACCAACACTGAAGCTTTCTTT
.	13	TRBV30	.	TRBJ1-2	CAWSNSGDYGYTF	TGTGCCTGGAGTAATTCCGGTGACTATGGCTACACCTTC
TRBD1	15	TRBV2	.	TRBJ2-3	CASRRDSYSTDTQYF	TGTGCCAGCAGAAGGGACAGTTATAGCACAGATACGCAGTATTTT
TRBD1	15	TRBV6-5	few	TRBJ1-5	CASSSGQGTNQPQHF	TGTGCCAGCAGCTCGGGACAGGGTACCAATCAGCCCCAGCATTTT
.	15	TRBV10-3	.	TRBJ1-1	CAISESVQLNTEAFF	TGTGCCATCAGTGAGTCCGTACAGCTGAACACTGAAGCTTTCTTT
.	14	TRBV6-1	.	TRBJ2-7	CASSEAVASYEQYF	TGTGCCAGCAGTGAAGCAGTAGCCTCCTACGAGCAGTACTTC
.	17	TRBV9	.	TRBJ2-1	CASSKARTATSYNEQFF	TGTGCCAGCAGCAAAGCCAGGACAGCCACCTCCTACAATGAGCAGTTCTTC